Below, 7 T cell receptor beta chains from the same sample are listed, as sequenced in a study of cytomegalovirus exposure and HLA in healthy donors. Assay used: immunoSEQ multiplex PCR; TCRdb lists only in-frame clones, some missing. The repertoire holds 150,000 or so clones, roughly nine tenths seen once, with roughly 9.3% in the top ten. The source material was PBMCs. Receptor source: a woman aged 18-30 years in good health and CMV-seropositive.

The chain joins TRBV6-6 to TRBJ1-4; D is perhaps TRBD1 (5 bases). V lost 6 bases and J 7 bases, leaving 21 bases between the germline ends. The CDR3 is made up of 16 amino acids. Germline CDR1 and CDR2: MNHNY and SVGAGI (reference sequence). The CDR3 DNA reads TGTGCCAGCAGCCGATCCCCAGGGTTAGTTCGTGAAAAACTGTTTTTT. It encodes CASSRSPGLVREKLFF.

In DNA form, the CDR3 reads TGTGCCAGCAGCTTGTCCGGGACAGGGTCCTATGGCTACACCTTC. The encoded protein is CASSLSGTGSYGYTF. The chain couples TRBV5-6 to TRBJ1-2; 9 bases align to TRBD1. Trimming at V came to 1 base and at J to 4 bases, leaving 5 bases not matched to a gene. Per germline, CDR1 SGHDT and CDR2 YYEEEE. The CDR3 contains 15 residues. Full variable domain (rest looked up from reference TRBV5-6 and TRBJ1-2): DAGVTQSPTHLIKTRGQQVTLRCSPKSGHDTVSWYQQALGQGPQFIFQYYEEEERQRGNFPDRFSGHQFPNYSSELNVNALLLGDSALYLCASSLSGTGSYGYTFGSGTRLTVV.

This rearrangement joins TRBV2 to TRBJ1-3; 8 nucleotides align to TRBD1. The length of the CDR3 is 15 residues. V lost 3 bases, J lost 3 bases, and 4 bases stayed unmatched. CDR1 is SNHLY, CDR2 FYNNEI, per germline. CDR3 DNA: TGTGCCAGCAGTGATCAGGGGGCAAGTGGAAACACCATATATTTT. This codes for CASSDQGASGNTIYF. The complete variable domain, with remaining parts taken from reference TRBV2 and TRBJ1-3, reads EPEVTQTPSHQVTQMGQEVILRCVPISNHLYFYWYRQILGQKVEFLVSFYNNEISEKSEIFDDQFSVERPDGSNFTLKIRSTKLEDSAMYFCASSDQGASGNTIYFGEGSWLTVV.

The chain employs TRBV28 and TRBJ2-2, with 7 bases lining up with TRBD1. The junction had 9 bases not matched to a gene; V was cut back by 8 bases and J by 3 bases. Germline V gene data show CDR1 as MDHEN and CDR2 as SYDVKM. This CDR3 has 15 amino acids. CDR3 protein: CASGDGTAYTGELFF. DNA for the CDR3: TGTGCCAGCGGGGACGGGACAGCCTACACCGGGGAGCTGTTTTTT.

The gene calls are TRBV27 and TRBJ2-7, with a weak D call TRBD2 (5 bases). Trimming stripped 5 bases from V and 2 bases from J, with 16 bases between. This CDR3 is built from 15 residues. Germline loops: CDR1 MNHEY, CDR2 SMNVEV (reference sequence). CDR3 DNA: TGTGCCAGCAGTCCTGGGTGGCCGGGAACCTACGAGCAGTACTTC. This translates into CASSPGWPGTYEQYF.

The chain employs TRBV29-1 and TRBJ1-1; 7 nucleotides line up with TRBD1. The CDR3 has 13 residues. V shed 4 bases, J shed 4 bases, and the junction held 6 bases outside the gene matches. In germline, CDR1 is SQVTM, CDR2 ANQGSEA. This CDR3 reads CSVGQGAATEAFF. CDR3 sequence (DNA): TGCAGCGTTGGACAGGGTGCGGCCACTGAAGCTTTCTTT.

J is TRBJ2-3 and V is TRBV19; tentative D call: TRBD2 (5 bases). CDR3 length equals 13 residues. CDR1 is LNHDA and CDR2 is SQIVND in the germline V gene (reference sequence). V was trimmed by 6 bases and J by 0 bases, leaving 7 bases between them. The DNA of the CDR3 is TGTGCCAGTAGGCGGACTAGCACAGATACGCAGTATTTT. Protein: CASRRTSTDTQYF.